The rows below give T cell receptor beta chains drawn from one sample of a study of T cell responses to AZD1222 COVID-19 vaccine. Produced via immunoSEQ multiplex PCR; TCRdb's table is partial and in-frame only. This sample yields about 160,000 clones, of which around 95% are seen a single time; 1.3% belongs to the top ten. The input for sequencing was peripheral blood, taken on day 0 of AZD1222 vaccination. These receptors all come from an adult in good health. Both conserved end residues are part of each CDR3. Each record gives: V gene, clone size, D gene, J gene, CDR3 DNA, CDR3 protein. A D gene is named only where the DNA matches it firmly. Clone size is stated in some rows and not others, as once, few, many or a class when expanded.

>TRBV11-3|.|.|TRBJ2-3
TGTGCCAGCAGCTCGAAGTACTCTAGCACAGATACGCAGTATTTT
CASSSKYSSTDTQYF
>TRBV9|.|TRBD2|TRBJ2-3
TGTGCCAGCAGCGTAAGGGGACTAGCGGGAGTTGGCTCAGATACGCAGTATTTT
CASSVRGLAGVGSDTQYF
>TRBV6-5|.|.|TRBJ1-5
TGTGCCAGCAGTTACAATGCGGAGGGTGGCCAGCCCCAGCATTTT
CASSYNAEGGQPQHF
>TRBV7-2|.|.|TRBJ1-1
TGTGCCAGCAGCTTATATAGGGGAGTAGCTTTCTTT
CASSLYRGVAFF
>TRBV11-1|.|.|TRBJ1-1
TGTGCCAGCAGCTCAGTTCTCGGGGGGGCTTTCTTT
CASSSVLGGAFF
>TRBV9|.|.|TRBJ2-3
TGTGCCAGCAGCGAACCAGGGGAAACAGATACGCAGTATTTT
CASSEPGETDTQYF
>TRBV10-3|.|.|TRBJ1-1
TGTGCCATCAGTGATCACTTGGGCACTGAAGCTTTCTTT
CAISDHLGTEAFF
>TRBV3-1/TRBV3-2|.|TRBD1|TRBJ1-6
TGTGCCAGCAGCTACCGGGGACAGGGGAATAATTCACCCCTCCACTTT
CASSYRGQGNNSPLHF
>TRBV9|.|.|TRBJ1-4
TGTGCCAGCAGCGTTGGGGCCTGGGAAAAACTGTTTTTT
CASSVGAWEKLFF
>TRBV4-2|.|.|TRBJ1-1
TGTGCCAGCAGCCAAGATCTTGGGGGCTTTACTGAAGCTTTCTTT
CASSQDLGGFTEAFF
>TRBV6-1|.|.|TRBJ1-5
TGTGCCAGCAGTGAAGACAGGGATCATCAGCCCCAGCATTTT
CASSEDRDHQPQHF
>TRBV6-1|.|TRBD1|TRBJ1-2
TGTGCCAGCAGTGAGAGAGACAGGGCCGACTTC
CASSERDRADF
>TRBV20-1|.|.|TRBJ1-5
TGCAGTGCTAGTGTACAGAATCAGCCCCAGCATTTT
CSASVQNQPQHF
>TRBV10-1|.|TRBD1|TRBJ1-1
TGCGCCAGCAGATCGGACAGGGTGGGCACTGAAGCTTTCTTT
CASRSDRVGTEAFF
>TRBV2|.|.|TRBJ1-1
TGTGCCAGCGGACACAGGAACACTGAAGCTTTCTTT
CASGHRNTEAFF
>TRBV28|.|TRBD1|TRBJ1-2
TGTGCCAGCAAACGAAACGCGGGGCAGGGGGCGCCTGGCTACACCTTC
CASKRNAGQGAPGYTF
>TRBV4-1|.|.|TRBJ2-2
TGCGCCAGCAGCCTGACGGGGGTAACGAACACCGGGGAGCTGTTTTTT
CASSLTGVTNTGELFF
>TRBV7-3|.|TRBD2|TRBJ2-3
TGTGCCAGCAGCCGAAGCGGGAGCCCAGATACGCAGTATTTT
CASSRSGSPDTQYF
>TRBV6-5|.|TRBD1|TRBJ2-1
TGTGCCAGCAGTTACTCTAGGACAGGGGGCTACAATGAGCAGTTCTTC
CASSYSRTGGYNEQFF
>TRBV30|.|.|TRBJ1-5
TGTGCCTGGAGTGAGGGTCAGGGGAGTCAGCCCCAGCATTTT
CAWSEGQGSQPQHF
>TRBV11-3|.|.|TRBJ2-1
TGTGCCAGCAGCTTAGGGGGAGGTTTTGTCCATGAGCAGTTCTTC
CASSLGGGFVHEQFF
>TRBV19|.|.|TRBJ1-5
TGTGCCCCCCTAGGTACAGGACATAACAATCAGCCCCAGCATTTT
CAPLGTGHNNQPQHF
>TRBV5-1|.|.|TRBJ1-3
TGCGCCAGCAGCCTGGACGGGGGTGATCTTGGAAACACCATATATTTT
CASSLDGGDLGNTIYF
>TRBV6-5|.|TRBD1|TRBJ1-4
TGTGCCATTTCTACAGGGGAGTATGAAAAACTGTTTTTT
CAISTGEYEKLFF
>TRBV11-2|.|.|TRBJ2-1
TGTGCCAGCAGCTTATTGGGGATACCCCTCTCCTACAATGAGCAGTTCTTC
CASSLLGIPLSYNEQFF
>TRBV7-9|.|TRBD1|TRBJ1-4
TGTGCCAGCAGCTTAGATGTCTTACAGGGGGCAACTAATGAAAAACTGTTTTTT
CASSLDVLQGATNEKLFF
>TRBV27|.|.|TRBJ1-2
TGTGCCAGCAGTTTTCCGGGCTTGGGCTACACCTTC
CASSFPGLGYTF
>TRBV19|.|TRBD1|TRBJ2-5
TGTGCCAGTACCGACAGGGGGAAGACCCAGTACTTC
CASTDRGKTQYF
>TRBV5-4|.|TRBD2|TRBJ2-1
TGTGCCAGCAGTACTAGCGGAGGCCGCAATGAGCAGTTCTTC
CASSTSGGRNEQFF
>TRBV5-5|.|TRBD1|TRBJ2-2
TGTGCCAGCAACCCCGAGGGGGACAGGGGGCGTGAGCTGTTTTTT
CASNPEGDRGRELFF
>TRBV12-5|.|TRBD2|TRBJ2-1
TGTGCTAGTCGCGTGGAACATAGCGGGTGGGGCTCCTACAATGAGCAGTTCTTC
CASRVEHSGWGSYNEQFF
>TRBV6-4|many|.|TRBJ2-2
TGTGCCAGCAGTGGGGGTGGAGACACCGGGGAGCTGTTTTTT
CASSGGGDTGELFF
>TRBV4-2|.|TRBD1|TRBJ1-5
TGTGCCAGCAGCAAAGGAACCGGGACAGACAATCAGCCCCAGCATTTT
CASSKGTGTDNQPQHF
>TRBV2|.|.|TRBJ1-3
TGTGCCAGCAGTGAACTCGTATCTGGAAACACCATATATTTT
CASSELVSGNTIYF
>TRBV7-6|.|TRBD1|TRBJ1-6
TGTGCCAGCAGCTTCGGGACAGGGGAATTGAATTCACCCCTCCACTTT
CASSFGTGELNSPLHF
>TRBV5-4|.|TRBD2|TRBJ2-5
TGTGCCAGCAGCCAGGGACCGGGGGGGGAGACCCAGTACTTC
CASSQGPGGETQYF
>TRBV2|.|TRBD1|TRBJ1-1
TGTGCCAGCGGCGTACCGGGACAGGGGGCGATACGGGAGTTTGACACTGAAGCTTTCTTT
CASGVPGQGAIREFDTEAFF